This TCR beta chain comes out of a study of prognosis after radiotherapy for stage I lung cancer. Background on the study: Individuals with stage I non-small cell lung cancer joined the cohort between April 2018 and January 2019. Study-wide results and caveats: Before stereotactic body radiation therapy the median unique TCR clone count was approximately 10,000, and afterwards it fell to under 7,500. Diminished Shannon entropy following stereotactic body radiation therapy characterized patients who developed distant metastases.

This clonotype was seen at least ten times. Its antigen remains unidentified. Researchers used two-round multiplex PCR to amplify TCR beta CDR3 starting from genomic DNA. Primers targeting each individual TRBV and TRBJ gene were applied in first-round PCR. TCRdb independently ran MiXCR on the multiplex PCR reads; one entry per CDR3 protein. The sample consists of about 59,000 distinct CDR3 sequences, 26% of them appearing once. The blood draw at each of two time points yielded roughly 6 milliliters of peripheral blood. The V gene's germline CDR1 is MDHEN and CDR2 SYDVKM. The V end lost 6 bases, the J end lost 2 bases, and 13 bases lay between the germline ends. The CDR3 consists of 14 residues.

V usage is TRBV28 and J usage is TRBJ1-2, with D perhaps matching TRBD1 (6 bases). This clonotype originated in a donor aged 50 or older with non-small cell lung cancer. Sequencing used PBMCs, obtained before or after stereotactic body radiation therapy (not recorded which). Here the CDR3 reads CASRPDRQNYGYTF. CDR3 DNA sequence: TGTGCCAGCAGACCAGACAGGCAAAACTATGGCTACACCTTC.